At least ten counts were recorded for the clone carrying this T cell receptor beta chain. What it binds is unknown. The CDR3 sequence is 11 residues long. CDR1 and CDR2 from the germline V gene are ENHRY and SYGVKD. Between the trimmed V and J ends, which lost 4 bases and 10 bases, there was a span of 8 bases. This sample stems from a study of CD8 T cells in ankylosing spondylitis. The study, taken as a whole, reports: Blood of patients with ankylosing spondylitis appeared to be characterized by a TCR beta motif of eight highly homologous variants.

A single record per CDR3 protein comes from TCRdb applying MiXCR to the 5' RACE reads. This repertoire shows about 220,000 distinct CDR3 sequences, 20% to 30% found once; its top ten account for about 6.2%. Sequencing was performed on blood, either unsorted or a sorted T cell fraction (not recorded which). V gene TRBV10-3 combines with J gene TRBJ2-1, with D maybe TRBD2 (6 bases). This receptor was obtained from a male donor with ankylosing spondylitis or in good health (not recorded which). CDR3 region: CAISGGIEQFF. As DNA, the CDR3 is TGTGCCATCAGTGGCGGGATAGAGCAGTTCTTC.